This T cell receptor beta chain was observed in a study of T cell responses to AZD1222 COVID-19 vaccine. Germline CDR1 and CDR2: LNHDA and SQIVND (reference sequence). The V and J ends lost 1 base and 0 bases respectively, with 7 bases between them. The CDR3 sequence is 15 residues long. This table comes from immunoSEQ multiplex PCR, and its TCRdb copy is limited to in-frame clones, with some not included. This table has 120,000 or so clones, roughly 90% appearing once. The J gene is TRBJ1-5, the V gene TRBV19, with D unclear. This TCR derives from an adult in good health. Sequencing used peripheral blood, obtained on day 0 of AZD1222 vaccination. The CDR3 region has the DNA TGTGCCAGTAGTATAGCACATAATAGCAATCAGCCCCAGCATTTT. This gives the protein CASSIAHNSNQPQHF.